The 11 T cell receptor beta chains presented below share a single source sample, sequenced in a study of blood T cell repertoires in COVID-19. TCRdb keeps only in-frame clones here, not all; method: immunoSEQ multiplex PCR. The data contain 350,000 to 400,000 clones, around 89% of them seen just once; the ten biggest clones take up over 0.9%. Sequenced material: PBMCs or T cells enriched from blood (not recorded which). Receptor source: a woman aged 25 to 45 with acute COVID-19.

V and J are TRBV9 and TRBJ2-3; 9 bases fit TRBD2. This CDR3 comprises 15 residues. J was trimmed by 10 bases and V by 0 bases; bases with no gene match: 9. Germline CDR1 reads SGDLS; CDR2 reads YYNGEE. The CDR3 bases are TGTGCCAGCAGCGTAGCGGCGGGGGGGCTCGAGGCGCAGTATTTT. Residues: CASSVAAGGLEAQYF.

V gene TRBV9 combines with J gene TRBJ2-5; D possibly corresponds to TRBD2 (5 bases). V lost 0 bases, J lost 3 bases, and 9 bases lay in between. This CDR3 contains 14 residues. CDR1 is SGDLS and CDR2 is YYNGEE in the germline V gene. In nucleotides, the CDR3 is TGTGCCAGCAGCGTAGCATCGGGAAAAGAGACCCAGTACTTC. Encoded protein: CASSVASGKETQYF.

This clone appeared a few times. The CDR3 bases are TGTGCCACCAGTGATCTATCCGGGACAGTGAACACCGGGGAGCTGTTTTTT. It yields the protein CATSDLSGTVNTGELFF. The V and J genes are TRBV24-1 and TRBJ2-2; TRBD1 matches at 7 bases. This CDR3 comprises 17 residues. V shed 3 bases and J 1 base; nucleotides not matched to a gene: 7. Germline V gene lookup returns CDR1 KGHDR and CDR2 SFDVKD.

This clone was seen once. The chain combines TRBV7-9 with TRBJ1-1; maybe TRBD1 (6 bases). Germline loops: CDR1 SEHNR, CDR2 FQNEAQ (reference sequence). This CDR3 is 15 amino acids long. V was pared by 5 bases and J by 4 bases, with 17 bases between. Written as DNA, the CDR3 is TGTGCCAGCAGCCCAGGCGGACAGATGGGCACTGAAGCTTTCTTT. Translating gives CASSPGGQMGTEAFF.

CDR3 sequence reads: CASSYIGQAGRVYF. CDR3 DNA sequence: TGTGCCAGCAGTTATATAGGACAGGCGGGTCGTGTGTACTTC. The gene calls are TRBV6-2 or TRBV6-3 and TRBJ2-7; the match to TRBD1 covers 7 bases. The junction had 14 bases not matched to a gene; V was cut back by 3 bases and J by 12 bases. This CDR3 comprises 14 residues. Germline-derived CDR1 and CDR2 are MNHEY and SVGEGT.

This CDR3 reads CASSRGSGTSGGLLYEQYF. CDR3 coding DNA: TGTGCCAGCAGTCGCGGCTCCGGGACTAGCGGGGGGCTCCTATACGAGCAGTACTTC. V usage is TRBV4-2 and J usage is TRBJ2-7, with TRBD2 identical over 15 bases. CDR3 length equals 19 residues. Unmatched junction bases numbered 16, after V lost 6 bases and J lost 4 bases. Germline lookup yields CDR1 LGHNA and CDR2 YNFKEQ.

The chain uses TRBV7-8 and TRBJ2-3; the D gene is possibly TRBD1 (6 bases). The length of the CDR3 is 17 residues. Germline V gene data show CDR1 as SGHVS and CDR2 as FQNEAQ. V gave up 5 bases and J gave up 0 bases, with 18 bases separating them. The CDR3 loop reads CASSHSGTIFSTDTQYF. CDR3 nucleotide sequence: TGTGCCAGCAGCCACTCAGGGACAATTTTTAGCACAGATACGCAGTATTTT.

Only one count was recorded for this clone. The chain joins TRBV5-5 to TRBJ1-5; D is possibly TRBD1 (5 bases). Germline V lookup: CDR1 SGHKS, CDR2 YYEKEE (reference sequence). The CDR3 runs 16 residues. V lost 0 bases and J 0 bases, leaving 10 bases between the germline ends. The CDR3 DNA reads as TGTGCCAGCAGCTTGGAGGGTGGGGCTAGCAATCAGCCCCAGCATTTT. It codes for CASSLEGGASNQPQHF.

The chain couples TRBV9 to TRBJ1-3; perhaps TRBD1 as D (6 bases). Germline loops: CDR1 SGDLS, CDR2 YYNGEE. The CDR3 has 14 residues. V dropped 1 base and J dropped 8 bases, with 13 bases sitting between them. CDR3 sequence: CASSVYGGLDTIYF. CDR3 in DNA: TGTGCCAGCAGCGTATACGGGGGGCTGGACACCATATATTTT.

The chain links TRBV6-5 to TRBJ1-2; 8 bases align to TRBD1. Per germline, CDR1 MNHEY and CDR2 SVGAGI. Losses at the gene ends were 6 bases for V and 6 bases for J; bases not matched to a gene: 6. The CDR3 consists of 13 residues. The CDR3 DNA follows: TGTGCCAGCAGAGAGGACAGGGCAAATGGCTACACCTTC. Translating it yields CASREDRANGYTF.

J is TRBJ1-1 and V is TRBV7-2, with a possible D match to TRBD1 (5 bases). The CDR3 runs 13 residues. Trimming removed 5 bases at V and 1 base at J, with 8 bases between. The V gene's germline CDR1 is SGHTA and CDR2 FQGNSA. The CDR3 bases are TGTGCCAGCAGCCACGGGGGGAACACTGAAGCTTTCTTT. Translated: CASSHGGNTEAFF.